This T cell receptor (beta chain) came from a study of cytomegalovirus exposure and HLA in healthy donors. Across the study: The study placed approximately 78% of its approximately 400 genotyped donors in the Caucasian-associated ancestry cluster. Findings of the study overall: Sequences of the TCR beta chain were said to predict the HLA-A and HLA-B alleles of most subjects accurately. Sequencing artifact likely explains a cluster of highly shared sequence variants.

To note about this clone: The antigen is undetermined.

The CDR3 sequence is 16 residues long. V dropped 5 bases and J dropped 4; count of bases not matched to a gene: 13. Looked up from germline, CDR1 is MNHEY and CDR2 is SMNVEV (reference sequence). The PCR was carried out with 60 Vbeta primers and 13 Jbeta primers. Sequencing was performed with immunoSEQ multiplex PCR; in TCRdb, only in-frame clones are kept and a portion is missing. The repertoire has 75,000 to 100,000 clones, around 78% of them found once; the top ten carry 0.57%. V is TRBV27 and J is TRBJ1-2; 7 positions agree with TRBD1. Sequences were obtained from PBMCs. The clonotype originates from a man between 25 and 39 years old in good health and CMV-seronegative. The CDR3 DNA reads TGTGCCAGCAGTCCAGGGACAGTCTCCCCTCTCTATGGCTACACCTTC. Translating gives CASSPGTVSPLYGYTF.